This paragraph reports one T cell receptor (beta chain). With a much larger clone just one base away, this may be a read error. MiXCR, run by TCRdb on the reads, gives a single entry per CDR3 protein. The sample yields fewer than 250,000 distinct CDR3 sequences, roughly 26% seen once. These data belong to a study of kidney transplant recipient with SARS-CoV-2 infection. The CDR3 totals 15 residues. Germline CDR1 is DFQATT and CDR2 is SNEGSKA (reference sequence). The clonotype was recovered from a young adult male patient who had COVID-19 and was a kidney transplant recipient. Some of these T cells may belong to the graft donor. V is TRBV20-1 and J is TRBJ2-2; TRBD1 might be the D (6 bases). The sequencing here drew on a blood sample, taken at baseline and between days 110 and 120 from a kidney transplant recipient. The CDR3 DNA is TGCAGTGCTAGCACAGGGTTCAAGAACACCGAGGAGCTGTTTTTT. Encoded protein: CSASTGFKNTEELFF.